This TCR beta chain came from a study of blood T cell repertoires in COVID-19. Study context: The United States, Italy and Spain supplied acute and convalescent COVID-19 samples. From T cells, B-cell-depleted T cells, or PBMCs came the material, which was cDNA or gDNA.

In the original processing: Cell counts per sample came from amplifying reference gene primers. Profiling relied on immunoSEQ multiplex PCR, and the TCRdb table lists in-frame clones only, not all of them. The D gene and trimming were derived from the DNA, and the V and J assignments and clone size from that table. The sample yields approximately 74,000 clones, around nine tenths seen once. The CDR3 contains 16 residues. The chain couples TRBV7-5 to TRBJ1-1; the table gives TRBD1 as D, unverified against the DNA. TRBV7-5 is tagged as a pseudogene. The sequence was collected from a woman between 55 and 75 years old with acute or convalescent COVID-19. The material sequenced was peripheral blood. Written as DNA, the CDR3 is TGTGTCAGAAGCTTAAGGACAGGGGTTACGAACACTGAAGCTTTCTTT. Amino acid sequence: CVRSLRTGVTNTEAFF.